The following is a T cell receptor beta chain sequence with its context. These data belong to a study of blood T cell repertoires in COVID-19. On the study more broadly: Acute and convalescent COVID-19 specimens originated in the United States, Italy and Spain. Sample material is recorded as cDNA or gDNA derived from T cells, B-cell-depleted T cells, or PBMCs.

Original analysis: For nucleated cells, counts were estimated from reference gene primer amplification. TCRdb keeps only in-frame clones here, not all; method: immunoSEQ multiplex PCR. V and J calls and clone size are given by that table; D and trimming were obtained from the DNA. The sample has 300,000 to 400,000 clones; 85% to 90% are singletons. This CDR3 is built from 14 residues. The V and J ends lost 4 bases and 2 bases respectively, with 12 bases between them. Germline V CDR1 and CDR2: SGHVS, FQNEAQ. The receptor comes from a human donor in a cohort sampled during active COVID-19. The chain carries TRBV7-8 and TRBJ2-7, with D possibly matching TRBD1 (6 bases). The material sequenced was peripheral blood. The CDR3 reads CASSSSRGTYEQYF. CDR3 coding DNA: TGTGCCAGCAGCTCCTCGAGGGGGACCTACGAGCAGTACTTC.